The 2 T cell receptor beta chains in this list originate from one sample, sequenced in a study of OX40 agonist ivuxolimab in advanced cancers. Sequenced by immunoSEQ multiplex PCR; TCRdb stores in-frame clones only, minus some. The table lists about 69,000 clones, around 87% of them singletons. Sequenced material: CD4+ or CD8+ T cells sorted from blood, taken in a trial of the OX40 agonist ivuxolimab. The source of these receptors is an adult with an advanced solid tumor such as melanoma, head and neck, liver or kidney cancer.

The rearrangement uses TRBV9 and TRBJ2-1; possibly TRBD1 for D (6 bases). The CDR3 loop spans 15 amino acids. The V end lost 0 bases, the J end lost 5 bases, and 12 bases lay between the germline ends. From germline, CDR1 is SGDLS and CDR2 YYNGEE. This chain's CDR3 is CASSVVTGINNEQFF. CDR3 sequence (DNA): TGTGCCAGCAGCGTAGTTACAGGGATTAACAATGAGCAGTTCTTC.

The table lists this clone with a count of one. The chain is built from TRBV28 and TRBJ2-1, with TRBD2 matching 9 bases. The CDR3 length is 14 residues. Germline V gene sequence: CDR1 MDHEN, CDR2 SYDVKM. V was pared by 2 bases and J by 10 bases, with 6 bases of the junction left unmatched. The CDR3 loop is CASSLMAGGGEQFF. In DNA form, the CDR3 reads TGTGCCAGCAGTTTAATGGCGGGAGGGGGGGAGCAGTTCTTC.